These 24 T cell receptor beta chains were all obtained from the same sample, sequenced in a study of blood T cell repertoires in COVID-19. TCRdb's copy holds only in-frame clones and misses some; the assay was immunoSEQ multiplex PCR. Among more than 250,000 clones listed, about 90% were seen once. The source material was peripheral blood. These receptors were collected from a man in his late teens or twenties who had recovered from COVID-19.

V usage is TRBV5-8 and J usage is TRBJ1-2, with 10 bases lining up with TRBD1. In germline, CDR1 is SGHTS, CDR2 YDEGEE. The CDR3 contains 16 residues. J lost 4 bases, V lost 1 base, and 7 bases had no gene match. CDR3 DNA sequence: TGTGCCAGCAGCTTGTGGACAGGGGGTATTCCCTATGGCTACACCTTC. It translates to CASSLWTGGIPYGYTF.

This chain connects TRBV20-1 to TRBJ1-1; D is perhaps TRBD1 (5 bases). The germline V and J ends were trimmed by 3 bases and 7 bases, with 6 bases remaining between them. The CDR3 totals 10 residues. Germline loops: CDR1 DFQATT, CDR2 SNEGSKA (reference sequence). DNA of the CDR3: TGCAGTGCTAGGACAGATGAAGCTTTCTTT. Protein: CSARTDEAFF.

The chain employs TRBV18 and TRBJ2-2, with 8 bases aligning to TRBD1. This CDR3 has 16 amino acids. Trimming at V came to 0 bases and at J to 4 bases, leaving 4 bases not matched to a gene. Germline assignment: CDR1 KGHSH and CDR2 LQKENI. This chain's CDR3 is CASSPPGQDVTGELFF. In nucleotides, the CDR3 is TGTGCCAGCTCACCACCGGGACAGGACGTCACCGGGGAGCTGTTTTTT.

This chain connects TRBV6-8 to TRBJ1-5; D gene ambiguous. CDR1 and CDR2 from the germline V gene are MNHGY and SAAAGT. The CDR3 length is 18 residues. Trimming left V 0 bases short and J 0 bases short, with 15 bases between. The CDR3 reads CASSYSKGGRDSNQPQHF. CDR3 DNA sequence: TGTGCCAGCAGTTACTCGAAGGGAGGGAGAGATAGCAATCAGCCCCAGCATTTT.

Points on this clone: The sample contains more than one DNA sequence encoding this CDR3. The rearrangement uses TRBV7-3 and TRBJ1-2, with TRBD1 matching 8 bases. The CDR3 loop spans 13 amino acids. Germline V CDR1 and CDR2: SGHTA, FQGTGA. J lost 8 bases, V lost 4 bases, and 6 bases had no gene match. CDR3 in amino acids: CASSSGQGGGYTF. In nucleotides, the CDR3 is TGTGCCAGCAGCTCCGGACAGGGAGGCGGCTACACCTTC.

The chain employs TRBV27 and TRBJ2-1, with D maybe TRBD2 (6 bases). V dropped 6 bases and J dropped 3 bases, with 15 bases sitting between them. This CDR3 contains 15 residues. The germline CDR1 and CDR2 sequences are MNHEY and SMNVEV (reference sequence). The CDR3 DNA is TGTGCCAGCAGGACCACGGGGGTCGGCTACAATGAGCAGTTCTTC. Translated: CASRTTGVGYNEQFF.

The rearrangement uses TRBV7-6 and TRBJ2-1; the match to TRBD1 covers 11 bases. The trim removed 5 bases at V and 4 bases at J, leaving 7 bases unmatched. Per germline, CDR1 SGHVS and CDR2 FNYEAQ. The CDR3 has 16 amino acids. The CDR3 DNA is TGTGCCAGCAGCGCCCGAGGACAGGGGGCATACAATGAGCAGTTCTTC. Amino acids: CASSARGQGAYNEQFF.

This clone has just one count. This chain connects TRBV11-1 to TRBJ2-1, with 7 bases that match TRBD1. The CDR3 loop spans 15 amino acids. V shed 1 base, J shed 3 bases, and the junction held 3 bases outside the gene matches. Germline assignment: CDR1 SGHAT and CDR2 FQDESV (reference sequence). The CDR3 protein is CASSLEGADYNEQFF. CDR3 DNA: TGTGCCAGCAGCTTAGAGGGGGCCGACTACAATGAGCAGTTCTTC. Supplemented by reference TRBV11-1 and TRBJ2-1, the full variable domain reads EAEVAQSPRYKITEKSQAVAFWCDPISGHATLYWYRQILGQGPELLVQFQDESVVDDSQLPKDRFSAERLKGVDSTLKIQPAELGDSAMYLCASSLEGADYNEQFFGPGTRLTVL.

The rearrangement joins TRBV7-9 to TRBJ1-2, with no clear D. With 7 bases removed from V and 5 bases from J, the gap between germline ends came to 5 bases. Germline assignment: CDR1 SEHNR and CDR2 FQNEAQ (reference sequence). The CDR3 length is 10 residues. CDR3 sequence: CASTPYGYTF. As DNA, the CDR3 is TGTGCCAGCACGCCTTATGGCTACACCTTC.

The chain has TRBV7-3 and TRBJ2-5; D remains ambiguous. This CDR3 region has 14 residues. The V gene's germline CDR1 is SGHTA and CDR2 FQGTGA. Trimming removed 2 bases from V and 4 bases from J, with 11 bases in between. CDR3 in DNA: TGTGCCAGCAGCTTAGGTGCCCCAGGAGAGACCCAGTACTTC. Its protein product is CASSLGAPGETQYF.

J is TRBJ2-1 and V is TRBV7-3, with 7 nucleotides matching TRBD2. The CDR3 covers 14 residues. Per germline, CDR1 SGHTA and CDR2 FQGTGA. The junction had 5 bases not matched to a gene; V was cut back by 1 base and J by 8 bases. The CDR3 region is CASSLSGSSDEQFF. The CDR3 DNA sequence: TGTGCCAGCAGCTTAAGCGGGAGCTCCGATGAGCAGTTCTTC.

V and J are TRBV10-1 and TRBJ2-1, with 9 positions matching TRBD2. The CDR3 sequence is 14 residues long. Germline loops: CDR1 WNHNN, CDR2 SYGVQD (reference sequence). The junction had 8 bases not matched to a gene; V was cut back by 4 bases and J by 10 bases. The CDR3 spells CASSVQAGGREQFF. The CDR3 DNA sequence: TGCGCCAGCAGTGTGCAGGCGGGGGGGAGGGAGCAGTTCTTC.

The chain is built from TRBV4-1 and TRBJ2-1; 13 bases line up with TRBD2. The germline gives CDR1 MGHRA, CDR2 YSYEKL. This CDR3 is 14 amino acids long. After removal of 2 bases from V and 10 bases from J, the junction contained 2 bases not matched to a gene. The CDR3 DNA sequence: TGCGCCAGCAGCCAACGGGGACTAGCGGGAGAGCAGTTCTTC. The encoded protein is CASSQRGLAGEQFF.

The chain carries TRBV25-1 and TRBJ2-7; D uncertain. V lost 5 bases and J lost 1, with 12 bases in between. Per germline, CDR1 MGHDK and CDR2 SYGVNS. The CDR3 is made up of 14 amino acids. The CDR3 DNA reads TGTGCCAGCAGTCCTCTCCTCACTTCCTACGAGCAGTACTTC. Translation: CASSPLLTSYEQYF.

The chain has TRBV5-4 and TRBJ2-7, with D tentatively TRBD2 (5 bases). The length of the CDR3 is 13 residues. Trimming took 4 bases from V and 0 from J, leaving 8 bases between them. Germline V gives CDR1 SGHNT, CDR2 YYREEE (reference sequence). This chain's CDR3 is CASSPRGSYEQYF. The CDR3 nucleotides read TGTGCCAGCAGCCCCCGGGGCTCCTACGAGCAGTACTTC. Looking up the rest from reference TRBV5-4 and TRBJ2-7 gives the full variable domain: ETGVTQSPTHLIKTRGQQVTLRCSSQSGHNTVSWYQQALGQGPQFIFQYYREEENGRGNFPPRFSGLQFPNYSSELNVNALELDDSALYLCASSPRGSYEQYFGPGTRLTVT.

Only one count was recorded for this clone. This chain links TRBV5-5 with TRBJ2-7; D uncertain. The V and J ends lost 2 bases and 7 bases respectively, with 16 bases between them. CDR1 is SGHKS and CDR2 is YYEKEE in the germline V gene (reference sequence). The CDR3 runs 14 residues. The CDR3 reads CASSFEPGSIEQYF. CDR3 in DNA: TGTGCCAGCAGCTTTGAGCCCGGTTCCATAGAGCAGTACTTC.

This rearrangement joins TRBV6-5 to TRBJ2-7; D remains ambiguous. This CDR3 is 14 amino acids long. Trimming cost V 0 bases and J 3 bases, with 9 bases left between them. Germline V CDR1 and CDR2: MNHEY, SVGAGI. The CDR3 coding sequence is TGTGCCAGCAGTTACTCGCAGGCAGACTACGAGCAGTACTTC. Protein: CASSYSQADYEQYF.

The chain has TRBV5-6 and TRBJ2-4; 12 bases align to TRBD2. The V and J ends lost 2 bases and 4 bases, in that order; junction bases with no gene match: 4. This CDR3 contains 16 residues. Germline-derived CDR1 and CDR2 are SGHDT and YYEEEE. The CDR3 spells CASSFRLAGEKNIQYF. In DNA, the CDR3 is TGTGCCAGCAGCTTCAGACTAGCGGGGGAAAAAAACATTCAGTACTTC.

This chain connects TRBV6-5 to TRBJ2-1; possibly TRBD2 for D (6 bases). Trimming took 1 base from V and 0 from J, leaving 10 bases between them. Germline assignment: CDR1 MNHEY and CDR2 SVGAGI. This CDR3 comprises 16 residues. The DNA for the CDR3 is TGTGCCAGCAGTTACTATGCGGGGAGCTCCTACAATGAGCAGTTCTTC. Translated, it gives CASSYYAGSSYNEQFF.

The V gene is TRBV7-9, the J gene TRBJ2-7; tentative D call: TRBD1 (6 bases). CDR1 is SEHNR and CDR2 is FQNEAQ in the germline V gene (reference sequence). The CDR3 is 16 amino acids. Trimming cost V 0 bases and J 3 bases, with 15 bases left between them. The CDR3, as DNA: TGTGCCAGCAGCTTAGCGGACAGCGAGACGGTCTACGAGCAGTACTTC. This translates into CASSLADSETVYEQYF.

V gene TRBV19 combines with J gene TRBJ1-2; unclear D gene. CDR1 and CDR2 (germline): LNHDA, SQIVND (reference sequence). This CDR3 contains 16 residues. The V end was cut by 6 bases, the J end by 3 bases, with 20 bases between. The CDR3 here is CASRPYTAGPDYGYTF. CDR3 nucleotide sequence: TGTGCCAGTAGGCCTTACACGGCTGGGCCCGACTATGGCTACACCTTC.

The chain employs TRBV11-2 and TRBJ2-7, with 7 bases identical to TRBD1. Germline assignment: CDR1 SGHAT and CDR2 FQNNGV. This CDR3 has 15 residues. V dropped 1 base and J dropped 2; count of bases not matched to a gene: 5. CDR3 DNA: TGTGCCAGCAGCTTAGTACAGGGGTCAACCTACGAGCAGTACTTC. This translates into CASSLVQGSTYEQYF.

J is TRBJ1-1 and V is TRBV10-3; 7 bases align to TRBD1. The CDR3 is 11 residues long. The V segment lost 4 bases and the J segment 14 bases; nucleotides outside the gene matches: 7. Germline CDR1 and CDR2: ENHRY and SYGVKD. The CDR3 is CAISVGQDVFF. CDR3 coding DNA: TGTGCCATCAGTGTAGGACAGGATGTCTTCTTT.

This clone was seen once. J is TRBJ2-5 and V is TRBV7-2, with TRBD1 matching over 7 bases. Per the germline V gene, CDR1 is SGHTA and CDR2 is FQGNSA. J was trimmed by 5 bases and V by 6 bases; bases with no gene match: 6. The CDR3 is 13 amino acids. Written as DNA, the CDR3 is TGTGCCAGCAGTCCAGGGGGTGGGGAGACCCAGTACTTC. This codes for CASSPGGGETQYF.